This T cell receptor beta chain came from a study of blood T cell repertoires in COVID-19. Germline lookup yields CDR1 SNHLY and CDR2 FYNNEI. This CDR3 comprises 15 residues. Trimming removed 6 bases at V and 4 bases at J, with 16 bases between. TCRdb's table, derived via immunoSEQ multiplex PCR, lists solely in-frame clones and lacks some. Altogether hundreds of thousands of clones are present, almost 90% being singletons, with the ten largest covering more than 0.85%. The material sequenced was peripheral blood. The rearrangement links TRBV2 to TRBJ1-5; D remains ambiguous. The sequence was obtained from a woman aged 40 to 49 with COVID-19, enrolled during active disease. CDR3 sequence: CASRDGRDRNQPQHF. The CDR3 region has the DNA TGTGCCAGCAGGGATGGACGGGATAGGAATCAGCCCCAGCATTTT. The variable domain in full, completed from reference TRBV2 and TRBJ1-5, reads EPEVTQTPSHQVTQMGQEVILRCVPISNHLYFYWYRQILGQKVEFLVSFYNNEISEKSEIFDDQFSVERPDGSNFTLKIRSTKLEDSAMYFCASRDGRDRNQPQHFGDGTRLSIL.